This T cell receptor (beta chain) was documented in a study of T cell responses to AZD1222 COVID-19 vaccine (dated by TCRdb to the early 2020s). In the study overall: A total of 230 or so trial participants underwent TCR sequencing, of whom about 210 received two doses of AZD1222 and about 26 received two doses of the MenACWY control vaccine. Trial participants were enrolled by age into subgroups of 18-55, 56-69 and 70-plus years, and around 150, 28 and 57 TCR-sequenced participants, respectively, were included in these subgroups. The full study reports these points: Reportedly, close to half of the unique spike-specific TCRs recognized epitopes lying outside the regions that are mutated in the B.1.351 and B.1.1.7 variants. No day 14 peak-response samples were available, so repertoires were characterized only after the peak T cell response. Most participants were white British and females outnumbered males, and the authors suggested that clonal diversity may have been underestimated. A significant rise in spike-specific TCR breadth and depth was observed after two AZD1222 doses relative to day 0 and relative to MenACWY recipients. The 56-69-year group was small, and its depth increase did not reach significance, likely because of low power. Conclusions about previously exposed vaccinees are limited because only five to seven AZD1222 recipients were SARS-CoV-2 seropositive at baseline. The vaccine-associated CD4 TCRs covered the entire spike protein, and the dominant responses fell in regions 160-218 and 743-854.

The sample's time point label is to be understood as: about 28 days (+/-7) after the second vaccine dose. AZD1222 recipients whose second dose came at about 4 weeks and those whose second dose came at about 12 weeks were combined into one group, since spike-specific TCR depth and breadth did not differ between the two schedules. Samples from vaccinated people were obtained from the UK trials COV001 and COV002, which included a single-blind randomized controlled phase 2/3 trial of AZD1222 (ChAdOx1 nCoV-19) in healthy adults. Trial participant PBMC samples were collected at day 0 and day 28 after the second dose for TCRbeta chain sequencing. The germline V gene (reference sequence) specifies SGHNT as CDR1 and YYREEE as CDR2. V sheds 4 bases and J sheds 14 bases, leaving 22 bases between their ends. The CDR3 spans 15 residues, from the cysteine through the phenylalanine. Of all the DNA, just the CDR3 is kept, 45 bases in frame from base 1.

The CDR3 regions of human TCRbeta chains were subjected to immunosequencing. Per the original workflow: Repertoire TCRs were checked for matches against a reference library of SARS-CoV-2-specific TCRs that had been generated using the MIRA antigen-specificity platform. Breadth meant the fraction of unique TCRs that were SARS-CoV-2-associated, whereas depth meant the fraction of total T cells that were SARS-CoV-2-associated. Using the MIRA data, each spike-specific TCR was assigned both to the spike region to which the TCR was reactive and to a CD4 or CD8 class. Log10-transformed breadth and depth values were compared by one-way ANOVA with Sidak's multiple comparisons tests. The table comes from immuneACCESS by way of TCRdb, which keeps in-frame sequences with V and J called. Part of the clones is missing from these tables; in studies checked, under half for an unresolved V gene and the rest for unknown reasons. V and J calls and clone size are those listed in that table; D and trimming were worked out from the DNA. The sample yields 150,000 to 200,000 clones; around 88% were counted once. Around 1% of the sample is held by the ten biggest clonotypes.

About this clone itself: There is no known antigen for this receptor. Per-nucleotide qualities are absent, and no much larger clonotype sits a single base away.

The receptor comes from an adult who received the AZD1222 COVID-19 vaccine. The specimen comprised peripheral blood, sampled 28 days after the second AZD1222 dose. Recombination connected TRBV5-4 to TRBJ1-6; the D region possibly corresponds to TRBD1 (6 bases align). At the DNA level, the sequence is TGTGCCAGCAGCATTGGGGCAGGGGCCTCGTTAACCCTCCACTTT. It specifies CASSIGAGASLTLHF.